This TCR beta chain stems from a study of OX40 agonist ivuxolimab in advanced cancers. Study-wide points: What antigens the expanded peripheral T cells recognized was never established. Relative to CD4+, CD8+ T cells held more expanded clones on average.

For this clone: Its antigen is not known.

This table comes from immunoSEQ multiplex PCR, and its TCRdb copy is limited to in-frame clones, with some not included. The data contain about 61,000 clones, roughly 85% of them singletons. This TCR came from an adult with an advanced solid tumor such as melanoma, head and neck, liver or kidney cancer. The source material was CD4+ or CD8+ T cells sorted from blood, sampled in a trial of the OX40 agonist ivuxolimab.

The CDR3 nucleotides are TGTGCCAGCAGCCCCCTACAGGGTTTCGGGACCGGGGAGCTGTTTTTT. Translated: CASSPLQGFGTGELFF. The genes are TRBV14 and TRBJ2-2; a possible D gene is TRBD1 (6 bases). This CDR3 has 16 amino acids. The V gene's germline CDR1 is SGHDN and CDR2 FVKESK. Trimming pared 4 bases from V and 5 bases from J, leaving 17 bases between. Looking up the rest from reference TRBV14 and TRBJ2-2 gives the full variable domain: EAGVTQFPSHSVIEKGQTVTLRCDPISGHDNLYWYRRVMGKEIKFLLHFVKESKQDESGMPNNRFLAERTGGTYSTLKVQPAELEDSGVYFCASSPLQGFGTGELFFGEGSRLTVL.